One T cell receptor (beta chain) is described in this entry. Its specificity is unknown. The authors ran a second PCR of roughly 6 to 12 cycles using a sample-barcoded 5' primer and a J-beta primer mix. Each cDNA molecule was tagged by a template-switch adaptor with 12 random nucleotides. From the 5' RACE reads, TCRdb called clonotypes with MiXCR, one entry per CDR3 protein. In the table there are around 940,000 distinct CDR3 sequences, roughly half of which are singletons. This record comes from a study of blood T cells in healthy people across ages. Overall study findings and caveats: Long-lived donors had more naive CD4+ cells and higher diversity than aged donors.

Trimming cost V 4 bases and J 2 bases; bases outside gene matches: 4. Germline values: CDR1 SGHAT, CDR2 FQNNGV. The CDR3 consists of 16 residues. For every donor, a draw yielded about 9.7 milliliters of peripheral blood. V is TRBV11-2 and J is TRBJ2-3, with 12 bases lining up with TRBD2. The sequence came from a woman in her sixties or seventies in good health. Sequenced input: blood. The CDR3 reads CASSSTSGRPTDTQYF. The CDR3 nucleotides are TGTGCCAGCAGCTCCACTAGCGGGAGGCCCACAGATACGCAGTATTTT.